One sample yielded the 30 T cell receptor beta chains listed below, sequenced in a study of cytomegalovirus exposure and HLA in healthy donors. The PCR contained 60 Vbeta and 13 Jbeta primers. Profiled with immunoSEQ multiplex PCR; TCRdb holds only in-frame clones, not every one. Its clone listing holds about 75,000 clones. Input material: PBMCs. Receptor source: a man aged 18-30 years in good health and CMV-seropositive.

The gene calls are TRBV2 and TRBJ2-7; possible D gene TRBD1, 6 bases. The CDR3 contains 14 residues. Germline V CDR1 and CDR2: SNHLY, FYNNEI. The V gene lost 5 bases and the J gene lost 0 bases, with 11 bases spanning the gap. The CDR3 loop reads CASSQGSNSYEQYF. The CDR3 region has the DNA TGTGCCAGCAGTCAGGGGAGTAACTCCTACGAGCAGTACTTC.

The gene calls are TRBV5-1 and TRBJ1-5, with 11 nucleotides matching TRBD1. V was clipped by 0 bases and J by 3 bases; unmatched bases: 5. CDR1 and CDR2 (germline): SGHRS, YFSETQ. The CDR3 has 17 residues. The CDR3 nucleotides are TGCGCCAGCAGCTTGGATGGGACAGGGGGATCCAATCAGCCCCAGCATTTT. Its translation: CASSLDGTGGSNQPQHF.

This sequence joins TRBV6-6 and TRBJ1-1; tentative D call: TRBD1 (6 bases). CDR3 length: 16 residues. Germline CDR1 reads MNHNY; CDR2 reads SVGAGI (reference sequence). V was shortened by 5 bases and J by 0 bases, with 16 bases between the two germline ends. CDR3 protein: CASSHTGNLMNTEAFF. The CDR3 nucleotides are TGTGCCAGCAGTCACACAGGGAATCTCATGAACACTGAAGCTTTCTTT.

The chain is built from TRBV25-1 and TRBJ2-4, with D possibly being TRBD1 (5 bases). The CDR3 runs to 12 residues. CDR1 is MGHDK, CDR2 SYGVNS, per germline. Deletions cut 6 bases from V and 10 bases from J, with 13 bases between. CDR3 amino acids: CASSGDSTIQYF. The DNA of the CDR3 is TGTGCCAGCAGCGGTGACAGCACTATTCAGTACTTC.

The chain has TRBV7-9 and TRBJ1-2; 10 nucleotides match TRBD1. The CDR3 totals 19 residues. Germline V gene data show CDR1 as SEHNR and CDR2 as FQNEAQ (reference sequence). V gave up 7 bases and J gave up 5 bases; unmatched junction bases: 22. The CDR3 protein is CASKGTGDGDSPDRYGYTF. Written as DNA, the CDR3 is TGTGCCAGCAAAGGGACAGGGGACGGCGATTCCCCTGATAGGTATGGCTACACCTTC.

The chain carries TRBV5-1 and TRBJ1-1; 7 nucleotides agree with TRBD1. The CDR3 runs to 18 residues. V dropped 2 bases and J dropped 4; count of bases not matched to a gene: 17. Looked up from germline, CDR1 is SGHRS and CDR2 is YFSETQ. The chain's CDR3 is CASSFYAGQPGIGTEAFF. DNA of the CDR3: TGCGCCAGCAGCTTCTATGCGGGACAGCCCGGCATCGGCACTGAAGCTTTCTTT.

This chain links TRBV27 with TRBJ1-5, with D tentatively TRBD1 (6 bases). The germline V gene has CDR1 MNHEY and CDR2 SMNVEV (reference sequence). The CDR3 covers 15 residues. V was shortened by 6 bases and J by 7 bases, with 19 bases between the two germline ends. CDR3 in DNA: TGTGCCAGCAGCTTCACTGGGGGGAGGGGGCAGCCCCAGCATTTT. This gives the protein CASSFTGGRGQPQHF.

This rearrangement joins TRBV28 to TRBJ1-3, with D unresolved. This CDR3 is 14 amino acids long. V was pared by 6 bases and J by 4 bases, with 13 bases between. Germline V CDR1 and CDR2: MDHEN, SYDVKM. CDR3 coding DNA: TGTGCCAGCAGACGAGGGCCAGAAGGAAACACCATATATTTT. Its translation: CASRRGPEGNTIYF.

CDR3 DNA: TGTGCCAGCAGTTTAGCGGGAGGGAAGGACGAGCAGTACTTC. Translation: CASSLAGGKDEQYF. The chain couples TRBV28 to TRBJ2-7; 9 bases map to TRBD2. This CDR3 is 14 amino acids long. The trim removed 2 bases at V and 5 bases at J, leaving 4 bases unmatched. Germline lookup yields CDR1 MDHEN and CDR2 SYDVKM. Combining the CDR3 with reference TRBV28 and TRBJ2-7 gives the whole variable domain DVKVTQSSRYLVKRTGEKVFLECVQDMDHENMFWYRQDPGLGLRLIYFSYDVKMKEKGDIPEGYSVSREKKERFSLILESASTNQTSMYLCASSLAGGKDEQYFGPGTRLTVT.

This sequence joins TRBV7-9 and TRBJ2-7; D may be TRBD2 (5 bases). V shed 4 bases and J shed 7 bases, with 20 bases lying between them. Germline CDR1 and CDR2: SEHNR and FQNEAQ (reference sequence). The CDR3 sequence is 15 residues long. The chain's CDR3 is CASSSPEGLPREQYF. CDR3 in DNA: TGTGCCAGCAGCTCCCCCGAGGGTCTGCCAAGGGAGCAGTACTTC.

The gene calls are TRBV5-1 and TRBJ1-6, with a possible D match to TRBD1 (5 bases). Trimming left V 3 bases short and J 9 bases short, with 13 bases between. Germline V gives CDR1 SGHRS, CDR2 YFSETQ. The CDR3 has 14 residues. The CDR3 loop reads CASSWWGEGSPLHF. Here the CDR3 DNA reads TGCGCCAGCAGCTGGTGGGGGGAGGGTTCACCCCTCCACTTT. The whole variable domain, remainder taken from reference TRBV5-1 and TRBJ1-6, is KAGVTQTPRYLIKTRGQQVTLSCSPISGHRSVSWYQQTPGQGLQFLFEYFSETQRNKGNFPGRFSGRQFSNSRSEMNVSTLELGDSALYLCASSWWGEGSPLHFGNGTRLTVT.

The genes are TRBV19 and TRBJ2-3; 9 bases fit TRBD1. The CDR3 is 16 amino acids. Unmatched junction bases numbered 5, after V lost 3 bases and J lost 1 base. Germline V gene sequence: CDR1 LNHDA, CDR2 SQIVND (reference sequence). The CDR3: CASSIAWTGGTDTQYF. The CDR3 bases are TGTGCCAGTAGTATCGCCTGGACAGGGGGCACAGATACGCAGTATTTT.

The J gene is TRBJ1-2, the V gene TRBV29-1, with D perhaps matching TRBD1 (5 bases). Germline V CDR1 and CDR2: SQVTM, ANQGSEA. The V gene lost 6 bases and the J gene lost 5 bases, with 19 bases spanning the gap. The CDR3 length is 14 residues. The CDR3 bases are TGCAGCGTACTACACGGAAAGGGGATTTATGGCTACACCTTC. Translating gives CSVLHGKGIYGYTF.

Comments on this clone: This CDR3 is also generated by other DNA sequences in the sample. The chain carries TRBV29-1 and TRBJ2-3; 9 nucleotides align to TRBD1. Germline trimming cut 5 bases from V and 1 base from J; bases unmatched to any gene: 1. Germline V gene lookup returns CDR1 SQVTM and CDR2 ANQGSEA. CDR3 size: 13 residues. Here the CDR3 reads CSVRQGGTDTQYF. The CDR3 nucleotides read TGCAGCGTTCGACAGGGGGGCACAGATACGCAGTATTTT.

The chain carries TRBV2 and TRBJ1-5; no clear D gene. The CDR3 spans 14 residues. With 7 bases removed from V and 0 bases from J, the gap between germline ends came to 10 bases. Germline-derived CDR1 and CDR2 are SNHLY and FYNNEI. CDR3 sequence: CASTSTNSNQPQHF. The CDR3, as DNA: TGTGCCAGCACCTCGACAAATAGCAATCAGCCCCAGCATTTT.

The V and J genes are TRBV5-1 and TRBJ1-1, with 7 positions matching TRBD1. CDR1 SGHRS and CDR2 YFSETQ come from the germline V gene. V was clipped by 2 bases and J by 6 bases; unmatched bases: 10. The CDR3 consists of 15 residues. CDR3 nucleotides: TGCGCCAGCAGCTTTGAGGGGGCCCCTCGGGCTGAAGCTTTCTTT. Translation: CASSFEGAPRAEAFF.

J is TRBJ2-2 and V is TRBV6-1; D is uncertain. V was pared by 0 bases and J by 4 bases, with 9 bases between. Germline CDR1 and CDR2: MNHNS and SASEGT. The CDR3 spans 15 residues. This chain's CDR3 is CASSEAAEATGELFF. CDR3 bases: TGTGCCAGCAGTGAAGCGGCAGAGGCCACCGGGGAGCTGTTTTTT.

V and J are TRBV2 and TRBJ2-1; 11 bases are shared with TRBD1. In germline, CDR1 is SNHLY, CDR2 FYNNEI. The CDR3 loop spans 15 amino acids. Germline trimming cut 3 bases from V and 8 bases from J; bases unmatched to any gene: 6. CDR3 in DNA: TGTGCCAGCAGTGAGTTGGACAGGGGGCGTCATGAGCAGTTCTTC. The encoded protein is CASSELDRGRHEQFF.

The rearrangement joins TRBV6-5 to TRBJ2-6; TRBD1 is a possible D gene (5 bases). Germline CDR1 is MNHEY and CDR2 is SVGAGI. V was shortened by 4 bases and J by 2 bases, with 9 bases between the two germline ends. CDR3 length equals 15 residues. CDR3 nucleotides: TGTGCCAGCAGTTTCGACAGAGCTGGGGCCAACGTCCTGACTTTC. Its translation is CASSFDRAGANVLTF.

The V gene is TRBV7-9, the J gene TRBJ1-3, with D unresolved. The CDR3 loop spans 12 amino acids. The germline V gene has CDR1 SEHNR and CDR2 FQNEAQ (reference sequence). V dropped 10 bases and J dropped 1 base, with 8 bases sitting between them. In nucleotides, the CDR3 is TGTGCCACCCGGACTTCTGGAAACACCATATATTTT. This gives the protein CATRTSGNTIYF.

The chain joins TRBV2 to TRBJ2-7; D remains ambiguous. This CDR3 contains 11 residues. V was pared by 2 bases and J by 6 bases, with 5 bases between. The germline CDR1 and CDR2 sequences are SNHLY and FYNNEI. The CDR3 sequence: CASSEFLEQYF. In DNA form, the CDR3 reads TGTGCCAGCAGTGAATTTCTCGAGCAGTACTTC.

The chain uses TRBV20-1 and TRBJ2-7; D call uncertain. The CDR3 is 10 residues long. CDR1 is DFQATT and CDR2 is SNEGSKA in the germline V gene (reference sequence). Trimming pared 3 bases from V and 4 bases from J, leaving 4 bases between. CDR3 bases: TGCAGTGCTAGTCTTTACGAGCAGTACTTC. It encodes CSASLYEQYF.

CDR3 in amino acids: CASSLTSGRALDTDTQYF. For the CDR3, the DNA is TGCGCCAGCAGCTTAACTAGCGGGAGGGCATTAGACACAGATACGCAGTATTTT. The chain couples TRBV5-1 to TRBJ2-3; 13 positions match TRBD2. The CDR3 is made up of 18 amino acids. CDR1 is SGHRS, CDR2 YFSETQ, per germline. Trimming cost V 2 bases and J 2 bases; bases outside gene matches: 8.

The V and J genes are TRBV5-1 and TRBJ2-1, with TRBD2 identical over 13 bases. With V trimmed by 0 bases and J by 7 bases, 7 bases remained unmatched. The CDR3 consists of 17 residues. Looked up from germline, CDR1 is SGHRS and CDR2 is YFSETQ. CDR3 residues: CASSLALGLAGTNEQFF. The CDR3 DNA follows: TGCGCCAGCAGCTTGGCCCTGGGACTAGCGGGAACTAATGAGCAGTTCTTC.

The CDR3 region has the DNA TGTGCCAGTAGTATCGCCGGGACAGGGGGAGACTATGGCTACACCTTC. Translating gives CASSIAGTGGDYGYTF. The chain recombines TRBV19 with TRBJ1-2, with 11 bases fitting TRBD1. The CDR3 extends over 16 amino acids. V lost 3 bases, J lost 3 bases, and 6 bases stayed unmatched. CDR1 is LNHDA and CDR2 is SQIVND in the germline V gene (reference sequence).

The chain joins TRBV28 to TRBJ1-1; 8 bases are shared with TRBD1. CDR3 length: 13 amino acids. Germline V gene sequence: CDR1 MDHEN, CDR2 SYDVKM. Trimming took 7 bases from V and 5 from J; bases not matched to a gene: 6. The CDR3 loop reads CASTPTGGTEAFF. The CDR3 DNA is TGTGCCAGCACCCCAACAGGGGGAACTGAAGCTTTCTTT.

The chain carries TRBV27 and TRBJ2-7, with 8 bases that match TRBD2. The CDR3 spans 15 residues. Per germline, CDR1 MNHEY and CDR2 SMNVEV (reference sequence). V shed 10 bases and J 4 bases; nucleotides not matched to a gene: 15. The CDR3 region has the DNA TGTGCCACCCGGGAGGGTGGTGGCGTCGGATACGAGCAGTACTTC. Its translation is CATREGGGVGYEQYF.

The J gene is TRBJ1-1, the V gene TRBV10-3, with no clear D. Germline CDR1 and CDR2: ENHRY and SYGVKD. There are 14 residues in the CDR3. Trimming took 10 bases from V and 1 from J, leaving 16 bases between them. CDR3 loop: CATIARGGNTEAFF. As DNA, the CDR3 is TGTGCCACAATCGCGCGGGGAGGGAACACTGAAGCTTTCTTT.

The DNA of the CDR3 is TGTGCCAGCGGGACAGGGGCCGAAACCGGGGAGCTGTTTTTT. It encodes CASGTGAETGELFF. The V call is TRBV6-1, the J call TRBJ2-2, with 10 bases matching TRBD1. The germline V gene has CDR1 MNHNS and CDR2 SASEGT. J lost 5 bases, V lost 8 bases, and 5 bases had no gene match. The CDR3 is 14 amino acids.

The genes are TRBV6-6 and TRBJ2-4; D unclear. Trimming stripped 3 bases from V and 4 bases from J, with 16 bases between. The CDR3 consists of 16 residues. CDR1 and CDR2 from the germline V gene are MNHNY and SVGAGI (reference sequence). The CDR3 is CASSYGSWAQKNIQYF. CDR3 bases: TGTGCCAGCAGTTATGGGTCTTGGGCTCAGAAAAACATTCAGTACTTC.